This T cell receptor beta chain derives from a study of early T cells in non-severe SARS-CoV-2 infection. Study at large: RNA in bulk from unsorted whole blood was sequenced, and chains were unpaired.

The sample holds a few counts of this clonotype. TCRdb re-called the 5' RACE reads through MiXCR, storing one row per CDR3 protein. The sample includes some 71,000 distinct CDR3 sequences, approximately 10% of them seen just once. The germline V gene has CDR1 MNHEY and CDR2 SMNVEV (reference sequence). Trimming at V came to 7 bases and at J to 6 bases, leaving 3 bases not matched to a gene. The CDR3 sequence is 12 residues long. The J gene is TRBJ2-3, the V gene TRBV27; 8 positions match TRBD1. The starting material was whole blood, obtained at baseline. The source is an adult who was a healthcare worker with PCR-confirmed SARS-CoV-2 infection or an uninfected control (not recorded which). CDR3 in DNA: TGTGCCAGCAAGACAGGGGACGATACGCAGTATTTT. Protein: CASKTGDDTQYF.